What follows is one T cell receptor beta chain and its context. Per the authors' pipeline: Reference gene primer amplification in the assay estimated nucleated cell counts. TCRdb's copy holds only in-frame clones and misses some; the assay was immunoSEQ multiplex PCR. V and J calls and clone size are as listed in that table; D and trimming were resolved from the DNA. The table includes tens of thousands of clones, approximately 85% detected once. Germline lookup yields CDR1 LGHNT and CDR2 FRNRAP. The CDR3 loop spans 16 amino acids. V lost 2 bases, J lost 2 bases, and 3 bases stayed unmatched. This sample is part of a study of blood T cell repertoires in COVID-19. Study in general: T cells, B-cell-depleted T cells, or PBMCs provided the cDNA or gDNA that served as material.

The rearrangement links TRBV12-5 to TRBJ2-5; 12 bases align to TRBD2. This clonotype was obtained from an elderly woman with active or convalescent COVID-19. The sample comprised peripheral blood. The CDR3 DNA follows: TGTGCTAGTGGTTTGCCGACTAGCGGGAGACAAGAGACCCAGTACTTC. Protein: CASGLPTSGRQETQYF. The complete variable domain, with remaining parts taken from reference TRBV12-5 and TRBJ2-5, reads DARVTQTPRHKVTEMGQEVTMRCQPILGHNTVFWYRQTMMQGLELLAYFRNRAPLDDSGMPKDRFSAEMPDATLATLKIQPSEPRDSAVYFCASGLPTSGRQETQYFGPGTRLLVL.